The present T cell receptor beta chain was sequenced within a study of neoadjuvant anti-PD-1 for oral cavity cancer listed by TCRdb under 2021. As for the study more broadly: Three to four biweekly doses of nivolumab at 3 mg/kg were mostly administered to patients before curative-intent surgical resection. The parent correlative cohort included some 13 patients, with an approximately 33% response rate. Under RECIST 1.1, patients with complete response, partial response or stable disease were classed as responders, and patients with progression were classed as non-responders. For patients who did not progress, a fourth nivolumab dose was given around day 43, followed by definitive surgical resection on days 50-56. On the study overall, not on this receptor specifically: The TCR analyses had only a few patients in each response group, and the authors called for validation in larger cohorts. After neoadjuvant nivolumab, non-responders showed significantly higher T cell clonality (Gini index) in PBMCs than responders did. A higher pretreatment blood Treg/Th17 ratio correlated with both higher pretreatment blood TCRbeta clonality and lower post-treatment tumor TCRbeta clonality.

With respect to this clone: Its antigen is unknown. No much larger clone is present one base from it, and per-base qualities are unavailable.

For deep sequencing, PBMC libraries mostly used roughly 0.5 ug of input genomic DNA, with six replicates for each sample. The immunoSEQ hsTCRbeta kit was used to prepare TCRbeta libraries according to the manufacturer's instructions. Sequencing of the completed libraries took place using an Illumina NovaSeq 6000 S4 flow cell after they had been pooled to approximately 2.8 nM. In the source study's methods: The immunoSEQ Analyzer handled quality control and preprocessing of the raw data. The analysis was restricted to productive rearrangements, with each unique CDR3 amino acid sequence defining a clonotype. Using the R package tcR, the researchers computed the Gini-Simpson index as their estimate of repertoire clonality. Student's t test was used to compare Gini indices, and Pearson correlation was used to assess associations with tumor size change. TCRdb stores this immuneACCESS table with in-frame sequences only. Part of the clones is absent; in the studies checked, under half of the shortfall reflects unresolved V genes, and no reason is known for the rest. V and J calls and clone size follow that table, whereas D and trimming were derived from the DNA. For this sample there are around 16,000 clones; 55% to 70% appear just once. Of the sample, approximately 2.6% is held by the ten largest clones.

The CDR3 numbers 13 residues from cysteine through phenylalanine. Just the 39-base CDR3 DNA is kept, in frame starting at base 1. V is trimmed back by 7 bases and J by 3 bases, and the junction contains 5 bases that no gene match accounts for. CDR1 and CDR2, looked up from the germline V gene, are SQVTM and ANQGSEA. According to the study, the label for this sample's time point signals: before neoadjuvant nivolumab. The patients had newly diagnosed stage II-IVA oral cavity squamous cell carcinoma and had not received any prior systemic or radiation treatment. The cohort was made up of patients with locally advanced, HPV-negative oral cavity squamous cell carcinoma. Peripheral blood mononuclear cells were analyzed directly, without maintenance or expansion in culture. The samples were obtained from a longitudinal correlative study of a single-arm phase II trial testing neoadjuvant nivolumab in oral cavity squamous cell carcinoma. Subject-matched pre- and post-treatment PBMCs and tumors from three responders and three non-responders were subjected to genomic DNA-based TCRbeta sequencing. Peripheral blood mononuclear cells were collected once before nivolumab treatment and again after treatment, at the time of surgery. The Maxwell RSC DNA from Cells kit was used to extract genomic DNA from PBMCs.

The TCR comes from a person between 35 and 79 years old with oral cavity squamous cell carcinoma. Here the chain combines TRBV29-1 and TRBJ2-3, and 9 junctional nucleotides match TRBD1. Sequenced material: PBMCs, taken before nivolumab (anti-PD-1) treatment. The nucleotides are TGCAGCGCGGACAGGGGTGGGACAGATACGCAGTATTTT. Translated, it gives CSADRGGTDTQYF.